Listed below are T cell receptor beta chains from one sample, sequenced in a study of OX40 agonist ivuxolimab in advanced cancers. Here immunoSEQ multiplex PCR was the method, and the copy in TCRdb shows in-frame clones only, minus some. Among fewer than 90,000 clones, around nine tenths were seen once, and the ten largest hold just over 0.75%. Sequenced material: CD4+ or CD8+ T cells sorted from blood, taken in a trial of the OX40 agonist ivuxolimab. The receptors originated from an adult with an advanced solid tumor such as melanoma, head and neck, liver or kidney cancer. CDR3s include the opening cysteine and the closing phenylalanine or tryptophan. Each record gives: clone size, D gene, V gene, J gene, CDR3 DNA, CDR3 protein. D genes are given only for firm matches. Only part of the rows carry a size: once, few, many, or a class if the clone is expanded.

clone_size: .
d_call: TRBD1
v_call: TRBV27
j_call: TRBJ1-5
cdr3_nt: TGTGCCAGCAGTTTCGGCAGGGGGAATCAGCCCCAGCATTTT
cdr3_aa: CASSFGRGNQPQHF

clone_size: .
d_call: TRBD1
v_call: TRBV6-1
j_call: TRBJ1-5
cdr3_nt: TGTGCCAGCAAGCAGACAGGGAATCAGCCCCAGCATTTT
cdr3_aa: CASKQTGNQPQHF

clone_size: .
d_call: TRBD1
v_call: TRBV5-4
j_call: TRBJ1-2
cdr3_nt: TGTGCCAGCAGCTTAGTGGGACAGGTCTATGGCTACACCTTC
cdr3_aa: CASSLVGQVYGYTF

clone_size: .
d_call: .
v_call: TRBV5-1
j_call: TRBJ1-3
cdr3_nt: TGCGCCAGCAGCCCTTCATTCGACGGAAACACCATATATTTT
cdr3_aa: CASSPSFDGNTIYF

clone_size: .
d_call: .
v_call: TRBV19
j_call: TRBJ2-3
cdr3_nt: TGTGCCAGTACCTCCCAGGCAGGCGGGATAAGCACAGATACGCAGTATTTT
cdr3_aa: CASTSQAGGISTDTQYF

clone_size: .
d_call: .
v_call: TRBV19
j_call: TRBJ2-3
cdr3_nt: TGTGCCAGTAGTAAGCAGCGCCAGCTCACAGATACGCAGTATTTT
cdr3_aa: CASSKQRQLTDTQYF

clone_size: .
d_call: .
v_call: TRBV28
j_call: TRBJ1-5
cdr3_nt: TGTGCCAGCAGTTTATTAAACAGGGCCAGTCAGCCCCAGCATTTT
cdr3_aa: CASSLLNRASQPQHF

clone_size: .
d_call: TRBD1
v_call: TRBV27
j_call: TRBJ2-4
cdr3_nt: TGTGCCAGCAGTTCCGGGACAGGGACTGGAAACATTCAGTACTTC
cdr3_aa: CASSSGTGTGNIQYF

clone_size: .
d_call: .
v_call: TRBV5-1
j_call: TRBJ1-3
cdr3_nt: TGTGCCAGCAGCTTGTATTCCAGCTCTGGAAACACCATATATTTT
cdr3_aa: CASSLYSSSGNTIYF

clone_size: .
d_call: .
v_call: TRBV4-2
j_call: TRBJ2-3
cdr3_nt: TGTGCCAGCAGCCGGACAGCCGTTAGCACAGATACGCAGTATTTT
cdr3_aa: CASSRTAVSTDTQYF

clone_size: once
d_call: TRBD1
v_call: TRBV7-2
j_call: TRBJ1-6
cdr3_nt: TGTGCCAGCAGCTTACGAGGACAGGGACCAACCTATAATTCACCCCTCCACTTT
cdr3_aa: CASSLRGQGPTYNSPLHF

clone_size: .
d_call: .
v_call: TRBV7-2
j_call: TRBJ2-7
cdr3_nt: TGTGCCAGCAGCTTAGATAACACAGGGTCCAGAGAGCAGTACTTC
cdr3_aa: CASSLDNTGSREQYF

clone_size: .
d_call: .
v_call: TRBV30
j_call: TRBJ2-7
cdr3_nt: TGTGCCTGGGGGCAGGGCCGTACCTACGAGCAGTACTTC
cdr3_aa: CAWGQGRTYEQYF

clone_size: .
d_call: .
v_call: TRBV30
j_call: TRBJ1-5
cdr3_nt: TGTGCCTGGAGTCCTTCGACAGGAATCAATCAGCCCCAGCATTTT
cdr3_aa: CAWSPSTGINQPQHF

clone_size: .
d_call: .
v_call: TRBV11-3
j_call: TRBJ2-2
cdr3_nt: TGTGCCAGCAGATCGGCGCCGCGGGCGAACACCGGGGAGCTGTTTTTT
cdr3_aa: CASRSAPRANTGELFF

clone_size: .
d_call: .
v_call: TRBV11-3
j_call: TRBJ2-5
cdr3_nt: TGTGCCAGCAGCTTAGGGGGCGCCCCAACGGAGACCCAGTACTTC
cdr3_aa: CASSLGGAPTETQYF

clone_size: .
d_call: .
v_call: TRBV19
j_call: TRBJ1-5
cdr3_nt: TGTGCCAGTAGTATAGCCGGATCTTATAGCAATCAGCCCCAGCATTTT
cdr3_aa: CASSIAGSYSNQPQHF

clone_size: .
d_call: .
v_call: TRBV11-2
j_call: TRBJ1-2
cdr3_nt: TGTGCCAGCAGCTTAGTGCCACAGGGCTATACCTTC
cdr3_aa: CASSLVPQGYTF

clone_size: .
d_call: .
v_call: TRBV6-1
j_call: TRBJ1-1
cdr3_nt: TGTGCCAGCAGTGAAGCCACAGGGCCAGTGAACACTGAAGCTTTCTTT
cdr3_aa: CASSEATGPVNTEAFF

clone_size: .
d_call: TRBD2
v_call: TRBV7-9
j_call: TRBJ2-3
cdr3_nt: TGTGCCAGCAGCTTAATCCATAGCGGGAAATATTTGGATACGCAGTATTTT
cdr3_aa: CASSLIHSGKYLDTQYF

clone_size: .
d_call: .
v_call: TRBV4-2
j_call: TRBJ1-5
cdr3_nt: TGTGCCAGCAGCCAAGATAGGGCCGGAAGCAATCAGCCCCAGCATTTT
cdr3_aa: CASSQDRAGSNQPQHF

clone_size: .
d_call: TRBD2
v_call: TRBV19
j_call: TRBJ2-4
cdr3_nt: TGTGCCAGTAGGGACCCGGGACTAGCGGGAGGTGGAAACATTCAGTACTTC
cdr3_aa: CASRDPGLAGGGNIQYF

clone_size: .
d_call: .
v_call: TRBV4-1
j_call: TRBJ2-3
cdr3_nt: TGCGCCAGCAGCCAAGAATCAGGGCTTAGTAGAGATACGCAGTATTTT
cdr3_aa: CASSQESGLSRDTQYF

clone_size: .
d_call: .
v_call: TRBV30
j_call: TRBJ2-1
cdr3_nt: TGTGCCTGGAGAAAAGCGCTATATGAGCAGTTCTTC
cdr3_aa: CAWRKALYEQFF

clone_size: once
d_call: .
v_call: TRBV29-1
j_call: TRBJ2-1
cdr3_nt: TGCAGCGTTGATGGGAGCTCCTACAATGAGCAGTTCTTC
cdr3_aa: CSVDGSSYNEQFF

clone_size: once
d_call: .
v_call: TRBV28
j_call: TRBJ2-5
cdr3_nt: TGTGCCAGCAGTTTAGGACTATTGGGGCAGGGAGAGGCCCAGTACTTC
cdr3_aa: CASSLGLLGQGEAQYF

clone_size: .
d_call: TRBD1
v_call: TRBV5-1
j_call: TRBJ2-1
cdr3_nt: TGCGCCAGCAGCTTGGGTGACAGGGGCGTCTACAATGAGCAGTTCTTC
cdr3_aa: CASSLGDRGVYNEQFF

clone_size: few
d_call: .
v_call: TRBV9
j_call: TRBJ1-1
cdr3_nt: TGTGCCAGCAGCGTAGCAGGGGACACTGAAGCTTTCTTT
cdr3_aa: CASSVAGDTEAFF

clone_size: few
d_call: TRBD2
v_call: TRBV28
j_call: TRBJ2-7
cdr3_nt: TGTGCCAGCAGTTTAGAGGCGGCGGGAGGGTACTACGAGCAGTACTTC
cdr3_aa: CASSLEAAGGYYEQYF

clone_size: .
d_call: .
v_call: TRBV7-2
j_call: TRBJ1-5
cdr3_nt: TGTGCCAGCAGCTTTTACAGCAATCAGCCCCAGCATTTT
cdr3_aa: CASSFYSNQPQHF

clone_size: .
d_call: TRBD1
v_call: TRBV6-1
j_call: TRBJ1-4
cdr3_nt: TGTGCCAGCAGCTATGGACAGGGGGCGAAGGCGAATTTTTTT
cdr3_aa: CASSYGQGAKANFF

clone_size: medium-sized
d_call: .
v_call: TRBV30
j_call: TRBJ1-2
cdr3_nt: TGTGCCTGGAGTTCTGGGACTGCCAGAACCTTC
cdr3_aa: CAWSSGTARTF

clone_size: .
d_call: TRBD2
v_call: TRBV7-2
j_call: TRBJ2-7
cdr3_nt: TGTGCCAGCAGCTTGGGACTAGCGGGTGCCGAGCAGTACTTC
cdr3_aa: CASSLGLAGAEQYF

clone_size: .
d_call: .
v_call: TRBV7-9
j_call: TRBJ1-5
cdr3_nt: TGTGCCAGCAGCTTAGATGGGACGTCCTCCAATCAGCCCCAGCATTTT
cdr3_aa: CASSLDGTSSNQPQHF

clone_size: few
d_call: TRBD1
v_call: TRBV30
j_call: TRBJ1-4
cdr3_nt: TGTGCCTGGACCCGGGACAGAACTGAAAAACTGTTTTTT
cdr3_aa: CAWTRDRTEKLFF

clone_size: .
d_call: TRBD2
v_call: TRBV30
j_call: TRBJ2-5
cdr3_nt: TGTGCCTGGAGTGAAGGACTAGGACAGACCCAGTACTTC
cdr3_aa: CAWSEGLGQTQYF

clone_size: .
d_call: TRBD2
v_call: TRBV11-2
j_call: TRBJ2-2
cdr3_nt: TGTGCCAGCAGCTTCCAGCGGGGTGGCACCGGGGAGCTGTTTTTT
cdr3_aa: CASSFQRGGTGELFF

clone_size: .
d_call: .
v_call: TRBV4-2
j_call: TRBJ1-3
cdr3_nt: TGTGCCAGCAGCCAAGCTGGGCCAGGGCCCGACTCTGGAAACACCATATATTTT
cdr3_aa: CASSQAGPGPDSGNTIYF

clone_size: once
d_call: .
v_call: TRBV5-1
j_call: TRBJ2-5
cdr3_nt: TGCGCCAGCAGCTCCCCCTCCGGAGGGAGGAGAGGAGAGACCCAGTACTTC
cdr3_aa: CASSSPSGGRRGETQYF

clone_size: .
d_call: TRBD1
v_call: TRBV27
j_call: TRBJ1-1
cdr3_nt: TGTGCCAGCAGTTTTGACAGGGTAGCCACTGAAGCTTTCTTT
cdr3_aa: CASSFDRVATEAFF

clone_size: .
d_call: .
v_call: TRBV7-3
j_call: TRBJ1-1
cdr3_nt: TGTGCCAGCAGACAACAAAGGAACACTGAAGCTTTCTTT
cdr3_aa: CASRQQRNTEAFF

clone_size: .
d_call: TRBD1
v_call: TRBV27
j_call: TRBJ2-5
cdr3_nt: TGTGCCACGAGGGACAGGGTTACGGAGACCCAGTACTTC
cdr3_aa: CATRDRVTETQYF

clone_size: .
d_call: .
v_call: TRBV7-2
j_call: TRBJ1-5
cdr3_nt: TGTGCCAGCAGCTTAGGGACTGGGGGTGGCAATCAGCCCCAGCATTTT
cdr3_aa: CASSLGTGGGNQPQHF

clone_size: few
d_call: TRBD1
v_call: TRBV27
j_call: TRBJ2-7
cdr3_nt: TGTGCCAGCAGTAAACATCACAGGGGGCTCTACGAGCAGTACTTC
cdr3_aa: CASSKHHRGLYEQYF

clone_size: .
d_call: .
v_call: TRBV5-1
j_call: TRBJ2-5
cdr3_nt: TGCGCCAGCAGCTTCGGCGGAGACCAAGAGACCCAGTACTTC
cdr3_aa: CASSFGGDQETQYF

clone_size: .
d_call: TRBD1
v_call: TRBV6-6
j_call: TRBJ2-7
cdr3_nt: TGTGCCAGCAGTTACCCGGGACAGTTCGGGCCCGAGCAGTACTTC
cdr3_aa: CASSYPGQFGPEQYF

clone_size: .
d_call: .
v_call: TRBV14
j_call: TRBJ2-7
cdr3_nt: TGTGCCAGCAGCCAAGATCGAGAATCCTACGAGCAGTACTTC
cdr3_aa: CASSQDRESYEQYF

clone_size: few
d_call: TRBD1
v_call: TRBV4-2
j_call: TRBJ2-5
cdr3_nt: TGTGCCAGCAGCCGGGACAGGGATGAGACCCAGTACTTC
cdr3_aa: CASSRDRDETQYF

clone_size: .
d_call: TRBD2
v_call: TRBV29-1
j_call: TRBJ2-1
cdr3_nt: TGCAGCGTTGGTCGCGGGAGGGGTAATGAGCAGTTCTTC
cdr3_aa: CSVGRGRGNEQFF

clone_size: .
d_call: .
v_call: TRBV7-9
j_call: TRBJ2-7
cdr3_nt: TGTGCCAGCAGCATCCAGGGAGTTTCCTACGAGCAGTACTTC
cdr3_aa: CASSIQGVSYEQYF

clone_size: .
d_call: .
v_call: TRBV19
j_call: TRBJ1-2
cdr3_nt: TGTGCCAGTACCGGGACTACGGCAGTTAATGGCTACACCTTC
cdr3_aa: CASTGTTAVNGYTF

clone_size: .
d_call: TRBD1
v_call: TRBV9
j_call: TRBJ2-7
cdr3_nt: TGTGCCAGCAGCTGGGACAGCCAGGGCGAGCAGTACTTC
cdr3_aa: CASSWDSQGEQYF

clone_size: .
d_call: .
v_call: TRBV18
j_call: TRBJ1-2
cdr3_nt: TGTGCCAGCTCACCTCAGGTTGACTCGTGGGGCTACACCTTC
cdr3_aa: CASSPQVDSWGYTF

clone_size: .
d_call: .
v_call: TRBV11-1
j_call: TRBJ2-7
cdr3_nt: TGTGCCAGCAGCTATCCCCTCGGGGGGCGACGGTACGAGCAGTACTTC
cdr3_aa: CASSYPLGGRRYEQYF

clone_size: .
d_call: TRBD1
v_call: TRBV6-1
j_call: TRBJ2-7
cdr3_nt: TGTGCCAGCAGTGAGACAGGGGTCTCCTACGAGCAGTACTTC
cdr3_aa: CASSETGVSYEQYF

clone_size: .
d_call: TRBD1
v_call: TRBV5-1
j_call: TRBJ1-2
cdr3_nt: TGCGCCAGCAGTCAACTACAGGGGAGGAACTATGGCTACACCTTC
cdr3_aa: CASSQLQGRNYGYTF

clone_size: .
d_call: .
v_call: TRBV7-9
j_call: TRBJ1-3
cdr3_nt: TGTGCCAGCAGCCTGACGGGTATCCGGGACACCATATATTTT
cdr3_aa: CASSLTGIRDTIYF

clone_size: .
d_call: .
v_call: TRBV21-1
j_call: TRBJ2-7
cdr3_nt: TGTGCCAGCAGCAAAGCGCTTTTCGGCTCCCCGGTCCCCTACGAGCAGTACTTC
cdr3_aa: CASSKALFGSPVPYEQYF